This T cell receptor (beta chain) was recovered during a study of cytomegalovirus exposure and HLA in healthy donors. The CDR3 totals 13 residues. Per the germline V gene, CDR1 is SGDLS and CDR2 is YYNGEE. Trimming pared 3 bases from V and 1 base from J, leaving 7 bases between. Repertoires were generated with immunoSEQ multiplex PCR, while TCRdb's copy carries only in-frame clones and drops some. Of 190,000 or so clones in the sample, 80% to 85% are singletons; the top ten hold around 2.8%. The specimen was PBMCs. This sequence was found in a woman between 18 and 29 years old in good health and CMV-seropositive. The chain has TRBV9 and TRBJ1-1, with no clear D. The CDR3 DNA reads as TGTGCCAGCAGCGCCACAGAGAACACTGAAGCTTTCTTT. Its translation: CASSATENTEAFF.